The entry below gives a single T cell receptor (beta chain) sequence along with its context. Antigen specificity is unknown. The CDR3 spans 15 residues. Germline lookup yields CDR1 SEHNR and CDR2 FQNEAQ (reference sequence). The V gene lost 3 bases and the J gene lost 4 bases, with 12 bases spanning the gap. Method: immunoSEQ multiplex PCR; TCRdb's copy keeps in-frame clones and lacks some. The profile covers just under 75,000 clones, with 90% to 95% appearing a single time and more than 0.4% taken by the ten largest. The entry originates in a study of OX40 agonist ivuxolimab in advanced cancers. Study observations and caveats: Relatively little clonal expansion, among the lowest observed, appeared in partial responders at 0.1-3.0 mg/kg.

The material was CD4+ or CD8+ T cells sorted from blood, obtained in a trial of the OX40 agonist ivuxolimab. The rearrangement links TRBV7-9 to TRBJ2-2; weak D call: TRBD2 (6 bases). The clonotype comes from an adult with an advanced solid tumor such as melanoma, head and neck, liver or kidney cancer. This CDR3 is CASSLGGHPTGELFF. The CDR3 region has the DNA TGTGCCAGCAGCTTGGGAGGACACCCCACCGGGGAGCTGTTTTTT. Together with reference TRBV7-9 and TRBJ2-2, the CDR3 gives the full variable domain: DTGVSQNPRHKITKRGQNVTFRCDPISEHNRLYWYRQTLGQGPEFLTYFQNEAQLEKSRLLSDRFSAERPKGSFSTLEIQRTEQGDSAMYLCASSLGGHPTGELFFGEGSRLTVL.